This T cell receptor (beta chain) came from a study of blood T cell repertoires in COVID-19 (dated by TCRdb to the early 2020s). Regarding the complete study: Collaborator samples came from the United States, Italy and Spain and covered acute and convalescent phases of COVID-19. The sample metadata nearly always contained a de-identified subject ID, COVID-19 status, age in years and sex. The repertoires were made available in a free public database intended to serve as a resource for research on the immune response to SARS-CoV-2. The samples were drawn from the first 160 participants of the ongoing ImmuneRACE study and from some 1,300 subjects provided by 6 global collaborators. The prospective study material was composed of cDNA or gDNA derived from T cells, B-cell-depleted T cells, or PBMCs. Where available, HLA class I and class II types were obtained from metadata supplied by the sample provider rather than from assay-based typing. Deeply sampled blood TCRbeta repertoires from subjects exposed to, actively infected with, or recovered from COVID-19 were included in the dataset. The full study reports these points: How much clinical and demographic metadata was included differed by source and by participant, and the metadata was provided uncurated.

TCRbeta CDR3 regions were amplified from genomic DNA by means of the immunoSEQ Assay, a bias-controlled multiplex PCR. The published analysis was carried out like this. Within the assay, amplification of reference gene primers was used to estimate how many nucleated cells each sample contained. To quantify the absolute abundance of each unique TCRbeta CDR3 rearrangement, sequence reads were collapsed and filtered. For each sample, productive Simpson clonality was calculated by taking the square root of Simpson's diversity index across productive rearrangements. Not all clones reach the TCRdb copy of this immuneACCESS table, which keeps in-frame sequences only. Checked studies attribute under half of the gap to unresolved V genes and leave the rest unexplained. V, J and clone size are those of that table, while D and trimming were read from the DNA. The sample has 100,000 to 150,000 clones on record, roughly 80% of them singletons. The top ten clonotypes cover about 6.6% of the sample.

Trimming leaves V shorter by 2 bases and J shorter by 3 bases, with the junction holding 3 bases beyond the gene matches. Taken from the germline V gene, the CDR1 and CDR2 loops are SGHRS and YFSETQ. The cysteine opens and the phenylalanine closes a CDR3 of 14 amino acids. The kept DNA is CDR3 alone, 42 bases in frame from the first base. Whole blood was collected in K2EDTA tubes by collaborating institutions according to the institutions' own protocols. For TCRbeta analysis, collaborators shipped samples in one of three forms: frozen whole blood, isolated PBMCs, or DNA extracted from either of those sample types. About this clone: Its target antigen remains unknown. Per-base qualities were not stored, and no clone one base away is much larger.

The receptor was derived from a man between 65 and 79 years old with acute or convalescent COVID-19. This sequence uses TRBV5-1 and TRBJ2-7; TRBD2 aligns with 9 central bases. Sequencing was done on a sample of peripheral blood. This receptor has the CDR3 CASSFSGSNYEQYF. In nucleotides, the sequence is TGCGCCAGCAGCTTTAGCGGGAGTAACTACGAGCAGTACTTC.